The text below deals with one TCR beta chain. The CDR3 spans 13 residues. Trimming left V 0 bases short and J 9 bases short, with 9 bases between. Germline-derived CDR1 and CDR2 are WNHNN and SYGVQD (reference sequence). Produced via immunoSEQ multiplex PCR; TCRdb's table is partial and in-frame only. The table has 250,000 to 300,000 clones, 90% seen once. The data were taken from a study of cytomegalovirus exposure and HLA in healthy donors. The clonotype was recovered from a woman under 30 in good health and CMV-seronegative. This rearrangement joins TRBV10-1 to TRBJ1-5; the D is unclear. The specimen sequenced was PBMCs. CDR3 amino acids: CASSESRHTPQHF. The CDR3, as DNA: TGCGCCAGCAGTGAGTCGAGGCACACGCCCCAGCATTTT.